The 25 T cell receptor beta chains below come from one sample, sequenced in a study of blood T cell repertoires in COVID-19. Data came from immunoSEQ multiplex PCR; TCRdb stores just in-frame clones and leaves some out. The sample holds around 200,000 clones; 85% are singletons and the top ten take around 19%. The sample consisted of PBMCs or T cells enriched from blood (not recorded which). The receptors were sampled from a man between 35 and 55 years old who had recovered from COVID-19.

This rearrangement joins TRBV7-2 to TRBJ2-7; TRBD1 agrees at 9 bases. Germline V CDR1 and CDR2: SGHTA, FQGNSA. There are 14 residues in the CDR3. Trimming removed 5 bases from V and 4 bases from J; junction bases left unmatched: 6. The CDR3, as DNA: TGTGCCAGCAGCCCCGGGACAGGGTTATACGAGCAGTACTTC. Its translation is CASSPGTGLYEQYF.

The gene calls are TRBV19 and TRBJ1-2; TRBD1 matches at 8 bases. V lost 6 bases and J lost 8; bases outside the gene matches: 8. The CDR3 length is 13 residues. Germline lookup yields CDR1 LNHDA and CDR2 SQIVND (reference sequence). CDR3 sequence reads: CASRVTTGGGYTF. The CDR3 bases are TGTGCCAGTAGAGTAACTACAGGGGGGGGCTACACCTTC.

V and J are TRBV6-5 and TRBJ2-3; D is possibly TRBD2 (5 bases). Germline CDR1 MNHEY, CDR2 SVGAGI. V shed 10 bases and J shed 5 bases, with 10 bases lying between them. The CDR3 is 11 residues long. The chain's CDR3 is CATTSGDTQYF. The DNA of the CDR3 is TGTGCCACCACCAGCGGAGATACGCAGTATTTT.

The CDR3 region is CASSQTGGYEQYF. CDR3 coding DNA: TGCGCCAGCAGCCAGACAGGGGGCTACGAGCAGTACTTC. This chain connects TRBV10-1 to TRBJ2-7; 9 bases match TRBD1. Looked up from germline, CDR1 is WNHNN and CDR2 is SYGVQD (reference sequence). The CDR3 sequence is 13 residues long. V lost 6 bases to trimming and J lost 3 bases; unmatched junction nucleotides: 3.

This rearrangement joins TRBV21-1 to TRBJ2-7; the D call in the table, TRBD1, was not verified against the DNA. TRBV21-1 is a pseudogene segment. CDR3 length: 16 residues. DNA of the CDR3: TGTGCCAGCAGCAAAGGACGGCGAGGGACAAACTACGAGCAGTACTTC. It translates to CASSKGRRGTNYEQYF.

The chain joins TRBV27 to TRBJ2-7; TRBD1 aligns across 7 bases. This CDR3 comprises 16 residues. The ends lost 0 bases at V and 0 bases at J; junction bases unmatched: 5. The germline V gene has CDR1 MNHEY and CDR2 SMNVEV (reference sequence). CDR3 in DNA: TGTGCCAGCAGTTTATCGACAGGGCCTAGCTCCTACGAGCAGTACTTC. Its protein product is CASSLSTGPSSYEQYF.

The chain couples TRBV19 to TRBJ2-3, with 7 bases fitting TRBD2. This CDR3 region has 13 residues. Germline lookup yields CDR1 LNHDA and CDR2 SQIVND (reference sequence). The J segment lost 3 bases and the V segment lost 8 bases, leaving 5 bases of the junction unmatched. Here the CDR3 reads CASGGTTTDTQYF. The CDR3 nucleotides are TGTGCCAGTGGGGGGACTACTACAGATACGCAGTATTTT.

This sequence joins TRBV7-9 and TRBJ2-3, with 10 bases fitting TRBD2. V dropped 1 base and J dropped 0; count of bases not matched to a gene: 1. The CDR3 sequence is 16 residues long. Germline-derived CDR1 and CDR2 are SEHNR and FQNEAQ (reference sequence). The CDR3 DNA is TGTGCCAGCAGCTTAGGGACTAGCGGCAGCACAGATACGCAGTATTTT. Its translation: CASSLGTSGSTDTQYF.

The chain uses TRBV7-8 and TRBJ2-1; 13 bases map to TRBD2. V shed 5 bases and J 7 bases; nucleotides not matched to a gene: 5. The length of the CDR3 is 15 residues. Germline V CDR1 and CDR2: SGHVS, FQNEAQ. The DNA for the CDR3 is TGTGCCAGCAGCCAAAGGACTAGCGGGAGTAATGAGCAGTTCTTC. This codes for CASSQRTSGSNEQFF.

J is TRBJ2-7 and V is TRBV19, with D hard to call. Trimming took off 5 bases at V and 4 bases at J, with 15 bases between the two ends. Germline CDR1 LNHDA, CDR2 SQIVND (reference sequence). This CDR3 contains 14 residues. CDR3 sequence reads: CASSPQAVAYEQYF. DNA of the CDR3: TGTGCCAGTAGTCCCCAAGCAGTAGCTTACGAGCAGTACTTC.

This chain links TRBV7-8 with TRBJ2-1, with 7 bases aligning to TRBD2. Trimming cost V 1 base and J 0 bases; bases outside gene matches: 6. Germline CDR1 SGHVS, CDR2 FQNEAQ. The CDR3 runs to 17 residues. In DNA, the CDR3 is TGTGCCAGCAGCTTAGTCGGCGGGAGAAGCTCCTACAATGAGCAGTTCTTC. It yields the protein CASSLVGGRSSYNEQFF.

The chain links TRBV30 to TRBJ2-7; a possible D gene is TRBD1 (6 bases). Germline lookup yields CDR1 GTSNPN and CDR2 SVGIG (reference sequence). Trimming removed 4 bases from V and 4 bases from J, with 11 bases in between. This CDR3 spans 12 amino acids. In DNA, the CDR3 is TGTGCCTGGACCTCCGGACAGTACGAGCAGTACTTC. Protein: CAWTSGQYEQYF.

This chain connects TRBV6-5 to TRBJ2-4, with 7 bases matching TRBD2. The V gene end was trimmed by 6 bases and the J gene end by 5 bases; junction bases not matched to a gene: 4. Per the germline V gene, CDR1 is MNHEY and CDR2 is SVGAGI. The CDR3 loop spans 13 amino acids. The CDR3 loop is CASRRRGENIQYF. For the CDR3, the DNA is TGTGCCAGCAGGCGTCGGGGGGAAAACATTCAGTACTTC.

V and J are TRBV18 and TRBJ2-5; 9 nucleotides line up with TRBD2. The ends lost 0 bases at V and 5 bases at J; junction bases unmatched: 1. Germline V gene lookup returns CDR1 KGHSH and CDR2 LQKENI. This CDR3 is 14 amino acids long. Here the CDR3 DNA reads TGTGCCAGCTCACCACCTAGCGGGAGCGAGACCCAGTACTTC. Translating gives CASSPPSGSETQYF.

The chain combines TRBV7-8 with TRBJ1-1; D remains unclear. Germline CDR1 and CDR2: SGHVS and FQNEAQ. Trimming left V 1 base short and J 0 bases short, with 6 bases between. The CDR3 is made up of 14 amino acids. The CDR3 bases are TGTGCCAGCAGCTTAGACTTACTGAACACTGAAGCTTTCTTT. This encodes CASSLDLLNTEAFF.

V usage is TRBV9 and J usage is TRBJ2-1; 7 positions agree with TRBD1. Per the germline V gene, CDR1 is SGDLS and CDR2 is YYNGEE. The V gene end was trimmed by 0 bases and the J gene end by 4 bases; junction bases not matched to a gene: 7. This CDR3 has 16 residues. The CDR3 loop reads CASSVEGQRPYNEQFF. DNA of the CDR3: TGTGCCAGCAGCGTAGAGGGACAGCGACCTTACAATGAGCAGTTCTTC.

This rearrangement joins TRBV5-1 to TRBJ1-2; 7 bases are shared with TRBD1. Trimming cost V 2 bases and J 5 bases; bases outside gene matches: 12. This CDR3 region has 16 residues. Germline CDR1 SGHRS, CDR2 YFSETQ. Here the CDR3 reads CASSLEGGPTPYGYTF. DNA of the CDR3: TGCGCCAGCAGCTTAGAAGGGGGCCCGACTCCATATGGCTACACCTTC. The full variable domain, completed using reference TRBV5-1 and TRBJ1-2, is KAGVTQTPRYLIKTRGQQVTLSCSPISGHRSVSWYQQTPGQGLQFLFEYFSETQRNKGNFPGRFSGRQFSNSRSEMNVSTLELGDSALYLCASSLEGGPTPYGYTFGSGTRLTVV.

This clone was detected once. The J gene is TRBJ2-7, the V gene TRBV27; D call uncertain. V gave up 4 bases and J gave up 2 bases, with 9 bases separating them. Germline-derived CDR1 and CDR2 are MNHEY and SMNVEV (reference sequence). This CDR3 contains 13 residues. The CDR3 reads CASSSKPTYEQYF. CDR3 coding DNA: TGTGCCAGCAGTTCGAAACCTACCTACGAGCAGTACTTC.

J is TRBJ2-3 and V is TRBV9, with TRBD2 matching 9 bases. The CDR3 is 14 residues long. The ends lost 5 bases at V and 4 bases at J; junction bases unmatched: 5. Germline V CDR1 and CDR2: SGDLS, YYNGEE. CDR3 residues: CASSSGSGPDTQYF. The CDR3 coding sequence is TGTGCCAGCAGTAGCGGGAGTGGGCCAGATACGCAGTATTTT.

The gene calls are TRBV21-1 and TRBJ1-2; the table's D call, TRBD1, has no DNA check behind it. TRBV21-1 is a known pseudogene. The CDR3 spans 15 residues. In nucleotides, the CDR3 is TGTGCCAGCAGCAGACAGGGGACATTTAACTATGGCTACACCTTC. Translation: CASSRQGTFNYGYTF.

The CDR3 loop reads CASSPAGTPGNTIYF. The CDR3 DNA follows: TGTGCCAGCTCACCCGCCGGGACTCCTGGAAACACCATATATTTT. The genes are TRBV18 and TRBJ1-3; TRBD1 is a possible D gene (5 bases). There are 15 residues in the CDR3. V was cut by 3 bases and J by 2 bases, with 11 bases left in between. Germline V gene lookup returns CDR1 KGHSH and CDR2 LQKENI.

The chain uses TRBV5-1 and TRBJ1-4; D unclear. This CDR3 is built from 14 residues. V lost 0 bases to trimming and J lost 5 bases, with 8 bases between them. Germline V CDR1 and CDR2: SGHRS, YFSETQ. CDR3 protein: CASSLDPANEKLFF. CDR3 in DNA: TGCGCCAGCAGCTTGGATCCAGCGAATGAAAAACTGTTTTTT.

This chain connects TRBV6-5 to TRBJ2-7; no firm D call. Germline CDR1 and CDR2: MNHEY and SVGAGI. The CDR3 spans 12 residues. The ends were cut back, 9 bases at V and 5 bases at J, with 14 bases in the middle. The CDR3 DNA sequence: TGTGCCAGTTTATTAAACATCCACGAGCAGTACTTC. Translating gives CASLLNIHEQYF.

Only a few counts were recorded for this clone. The chain recombines TRBV4-3 with TRBJ2-3, with D possibly matching TRBD2 (6 bases). The CDR3 has 15 residues. Germline CDR1 is LGHNA and CDR2 is YSLEER. The V and J ends lost 3 bases and 2 bases respectively, with 12 bases between them. The CDR3 nucleotides read TGCGCCAGCAGCCAGGGGACTGGGTTCACAGATACGCAGTATTTT. Encoded protein: CASSQGTGFTDTQYF.

Here the CDR3 reads CASKRLAGGYSYEQYF. The CDR3 DNA sequence: TGTGCCAGCAAACGACTAGCGGGAGGGTATTCCTACGAGCAGTACTTC. The chain has TRBV2 and TRBJ2-7, with 14 positions matching TRBD2. The CDR3 contains 16 residues. Unmatched junction bases numbered 6, after V lost 7 bases and J lost 1 base. Germline CDR1 SNHLY, CDR2 FYNNEI.